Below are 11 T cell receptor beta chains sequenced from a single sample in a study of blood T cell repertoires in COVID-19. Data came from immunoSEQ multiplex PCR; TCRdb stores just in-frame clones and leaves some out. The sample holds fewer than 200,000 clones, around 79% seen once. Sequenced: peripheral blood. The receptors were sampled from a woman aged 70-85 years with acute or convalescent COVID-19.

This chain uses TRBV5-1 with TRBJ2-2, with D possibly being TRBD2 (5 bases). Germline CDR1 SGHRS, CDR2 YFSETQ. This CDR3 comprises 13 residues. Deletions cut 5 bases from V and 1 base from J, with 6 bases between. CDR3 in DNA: TGCGCCAGCAGAGGAGGGAACACCGGGGAGCTGTTTTTT. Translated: CASRGGNTGELFF.

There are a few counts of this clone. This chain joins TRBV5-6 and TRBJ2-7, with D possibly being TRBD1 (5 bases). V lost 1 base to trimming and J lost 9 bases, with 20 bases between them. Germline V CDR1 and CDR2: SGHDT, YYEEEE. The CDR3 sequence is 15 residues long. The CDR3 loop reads CASSLQGLGPNGQYF. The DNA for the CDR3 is TGTGCCAGCAGCTTGCAGGGATTGGGCCCTAATGGGCAGTACTTC.

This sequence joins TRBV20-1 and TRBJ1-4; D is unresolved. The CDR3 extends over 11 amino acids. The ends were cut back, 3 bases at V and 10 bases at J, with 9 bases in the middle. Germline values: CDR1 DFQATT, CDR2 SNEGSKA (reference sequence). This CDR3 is CSASSLGKLFF. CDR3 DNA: TGCAGTGCTAGTAGTCTCGGAAAACTGTTTTTT.

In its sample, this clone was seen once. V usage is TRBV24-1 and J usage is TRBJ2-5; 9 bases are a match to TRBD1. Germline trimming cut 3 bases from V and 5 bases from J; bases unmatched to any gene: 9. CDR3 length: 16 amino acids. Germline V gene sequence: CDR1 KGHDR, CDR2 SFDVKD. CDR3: CATSDILTGGTETQYF. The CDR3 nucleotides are TGTGCCACCAGTGATATTCTGACAGGGGGGACGGAGACCCAGTACTTC.

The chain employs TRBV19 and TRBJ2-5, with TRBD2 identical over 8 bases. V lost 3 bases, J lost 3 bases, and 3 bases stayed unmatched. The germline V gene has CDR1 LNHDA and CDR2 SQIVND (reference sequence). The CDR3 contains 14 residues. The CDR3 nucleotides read TGTGCCAGTAGTATCAGCGGGGGAAAAGAGACCCAGTACTTC. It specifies CASSISGGKETQYF.

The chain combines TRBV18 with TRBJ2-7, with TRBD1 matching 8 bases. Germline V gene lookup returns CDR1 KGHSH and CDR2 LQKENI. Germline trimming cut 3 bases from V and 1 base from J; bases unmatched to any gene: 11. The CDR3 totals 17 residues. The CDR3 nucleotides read TGTGCCAGCTCACCTATCGAAGGACAGGGATTTTCCTACGAGCAGTACTTC. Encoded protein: CASSPIEGQGFSYEQYF.

The CDR3 protein is CASSRGQGLRNTEAFF. The DNA of the CDR3 is TGTGCCAGCAGCCGGGGACAGGGACTCAGAAACACTGAAGCTTTCTTT. The chain couples TRBV11-2 to TRBJ1-1; 9 positions agree with TRBD1. CDR1 is SGHAT and CDR2 is FQNNGV in the germline V gene. The CDR3 has 16 residues. With 5 bases clipped from V and 2 bases from J, the junction kept 9 bases outside the gene matches.

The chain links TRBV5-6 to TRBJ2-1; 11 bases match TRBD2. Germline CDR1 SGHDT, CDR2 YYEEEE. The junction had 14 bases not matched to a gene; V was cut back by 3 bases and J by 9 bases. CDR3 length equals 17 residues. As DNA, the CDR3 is TGTGCCAGCAGCTATCGAAAGTCCGGGACTAGCGGTTCTGAGCAGTTCTTC. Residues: CASSYRKSGTSGSEQFF.

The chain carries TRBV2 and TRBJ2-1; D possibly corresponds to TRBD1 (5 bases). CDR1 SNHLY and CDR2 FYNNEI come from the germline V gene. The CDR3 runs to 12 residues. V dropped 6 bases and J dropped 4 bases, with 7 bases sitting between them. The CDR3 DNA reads TGTGCCAGCAGGGACACTTACAATGAGCAGTTCTTC. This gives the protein CASRDTYNEQFF.

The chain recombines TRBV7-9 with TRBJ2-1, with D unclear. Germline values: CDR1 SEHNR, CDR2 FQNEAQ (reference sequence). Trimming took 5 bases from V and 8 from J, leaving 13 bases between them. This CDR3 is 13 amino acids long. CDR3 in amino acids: CASSVSASYEQFF. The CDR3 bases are TGTGCCAGCAGCGTAAGCGCTTCATATGAGCAGTTCTTC.

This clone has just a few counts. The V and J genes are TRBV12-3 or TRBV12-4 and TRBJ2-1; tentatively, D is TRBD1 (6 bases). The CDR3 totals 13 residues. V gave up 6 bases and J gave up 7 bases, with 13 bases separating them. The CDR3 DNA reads TGTGCCAGCAGCTCCACCAGGGGAAATGAGCAGTTCTTC. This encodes CASSSTRGNEQFF.